The clone carrying this T cell receptor beta chain has more than one count but fewer than ten. The target antigen is unknown. TCRdb analysed the 5' RACE reads with MiXCR anew, one entry per CDR3 protein. The data show 1.5 million to 2 million distinct CDR3 sequences, with around a third seen just once and over 0.25% held by the top ten. This entry comes from a study of identical twins. Points from the study as a whole: Beta clonotypes that were abundant in cord blood contained fewer insertions, a pattern absent from memory repertoires. Weaker excess sharing between twins was seen in beta out-of-frame sequences.

Sequenced material: cord blood. The origin of this receptor is a newborn girl in good health.

CDR3 in amino acids: CSTWTSTDTQYF. The CDR3 coding sequence is TGCAGTACATGGACTAGCACAGATACGCAGTATTTT. The chain employs TRBV20-1 and TRBJ2-3, with D perhaps TRBD2 (5 bases). There are 12 residues in the CDR3. Looked up from germline, CDR1 is DFQATT and CDR2 is SNEGSKA (reference sequence). With 8 bases removed from V and 0 bases from J, the gap between germline ends came to 9 bases.